This TCR beta chain was retrieved from a study of T cell repertoires in cytomegalovirus infection. In the study overall: HLA-C-restricted CMV epitopes, recently identified, and well-studied HLA-B-restricted ones were used by the study. The public TCR beta signatures pointed to both CMV infection and matching HLA type.

This clonotype was detected only once. Antigen: not known. TCRdb ran MiXCR on the reads and lists one entry per CDR3 protein. The sample carries about a million distinct CDR3 sequences, approximately 30% recorded once. Unmatched junction bases numbered 3, after V lost 6 bases and J lost 3 bases. CDR1 is SGHVT and CDR2 is SQSDAQ in the germline V gene. This CDR3 comprises 14 residues. The sample was cultured CD8+ T cells from PBMCs, taken from culture after CMV antigen stimulation. The clonotype was recovered from a human donor in good health (CMV status not recorded). Some clones in this sample may be carry-over from other donors' samples. V gene TRBV7-4 combines with J gene TRBJ2-5; 11 nucleotides agree with TRBD2. In DNA form, the CDR3 reads TGTGCCAGCAGATCTAGCGGGGGGAAAGAGACCCAGTACTTC. Protein sequence: CASRSSGGKETQYF.